Here is one TCR beta chain with its context. The antigen remains undetermined. The sample originates from a study of a mutant IDH1 vaccine in newly diagnosed glioma. Study summary: Prior therapy was radiotherapy, temozolomide, or both; most received both.

Deletions cut 3 bases from V and 4 bases from J, with 19 bases between. The CDR3 runs to 16 residues. The V gene's germline CDR1 is SGDLS and CDR2 YYNGEE. This sample's time point: week 23, last vaccination. It was 300 ug of mutant IDH1 20-mer peptide that made up each vaccine dose, given with topical imiquimod. This table comes from immunoSEQ multiplex PCR, and its TCRdb copy is limited to in-frame clones, with some not included. The data show about 65,000 clones, roughly 81% seen once. This clonotype was sampled from a man aged 25-45 years with glioma. The material sequenced was PBMCs, taken from a glioma patient whose treatment included an IDH1 peptide vaccine. This rearrangement joins TRBV9 to TRBJ1-2; D remains ambiguous. CDR3 sequence: CASSASGKGSIYGYTF. DNA of the CDR3: TGTGCCAGCAGCGCTTCTGGGAAGGGAAGCATCTATGGCTACACCTTC.